Below, 6 T cell receptor beta chains from the same sample are listed, as sequenced in a study of blood T cell repertoires in COVID-19. The data were produced by immunoSEQ multiplex PCR, yet TCRdb's version contains in-frame clones alone and is incomplete. The sample includes 95,000 to 110,000 clones, nearly 90% of them seen just once. Sequenced material: peripheral blood. All receptors derive from a man aged 45-60 years in a cohort sampled during active COVID-19.

J is TRBJ1-5 and V is TRBV6-2 or TRBV6-3, with D unclear. V lost 6 bases and J lost 0, with 9 bases in between. The germline CDR1 and CDR2 sequences are MNHEY and SVGEGT. The CDR3 contains 14 residues. The CDR3 reads CASSALFSNQPQHF. The CDR3 bases are TGTGCCAGCAGCGCCCTATTTAGCAATCAGCCCCAGCATTTT.

The chain has TRBV14 and TRBJ1-1, with 7 bases lining up with TRBD1. The CDR3 sequence is 15 residues long. V lost 2 bases to trimming and J lost 0 bases; unmatched junction nucleotides: 3. Germline CDR1 reads SGHDN; CDR2 reads FVKESK. CDR3 sequence (DNA): TGTGCCAGCAGCCAAAGGACAGGCTTGAACACTGAAGCTTTCTTT. Protein: CASSQRTGLNTEAFF.

This clone occurred once. The V gene is TRBV29-1, the J gene TRBJ2-3; maybe TRBD2 (6 bases). V was shortened by 0 bases and J by 11 bases, with 9 bases between the two germline ends. The CDR3 loop spans 11 amino acids. Germline CDR1 and CDR2: SQVTM and ANQGSEA. The CDR3 sequence is CSVEDRRVQYF. CDR3 in DNA: TGCAGCGTTGAAGATCGGAGGGTGCAGTATTTT.

V is TRBV18 and J is TRBJ2-5, with D maybe TRBD1 (7 bases). In germline, CDR1 is KGHSH, CDR2 LQKENI. The CDR3 consists of 16 residues. The V end lost 3 bases, the J end lost 2 bases, and 16 bases lay between the germline ends. CDR3 bases: TGTGCCAGCTCACCGAATTCAGGGGGACTGCAAGAGACCCAGTACTTC. Encoded protein: CASSPNSGGLQETQYF. The full variable domain, in which reference TRBV18 and TRBJ2-5 provide the parts outside the CDR3, is NAGVMQNPRHLVRRRGQEARLRCSPMKGHSHVYWYRQLPEEGLKFMVYLQKENIIDESGMPKERFSAEFPKEGPSILRIQQVVRGDSAAYFCASSPNSGGLQETQYFGPGTRLLVL.

This chain joins TRBV5-1 and TRBJ1-6; 7 bases line up with TRBD1. CDR3 length equals 15 residues. Germline V gives CDR1 SGHRS, CDR2 YFSETQ. J gave up 3 bases and V 2 bases, and 2 bases lay outside the gene matches. In DNA, the CDR3 is TGCGCCAGCAGCTTAACAGGGGACTATAATTCACCCCTCCACTTT. It encodes CASSLTGDYNSPLHF.

The chain has TRBV2 and TRBJ2-1, with a weak D call TRBD2 (6 bases). Germline V gives CDR1 SNHLY, CDR2 FYNNEI. Trimming cost V 11 bases and J 3 bases, with 17 bases left between them. The CDR3 extends over 14 amino acids. CDR3 in amino acids: CASRRGLVYNEQFF. The DNA for the CDR3 is TGTGCCTCGAGGAGGGGTTTAGTCTACAATGAGCAGTTCTTC.